The 9 T cell receptor beta chains below were found in one sample sequenced in a study of patients and donors after allogeneic stem cell transplantation. TCRdb passed the RT-PCR reads through MiXCR, listing each CDR3 protein once. This table has about a million distinct CDR3 sequences, about a sixth appearing once. The sequenced material came from blood, either unsorted or a sorted T cell fraction (not recorded which). The receptors were sampled from a human donor who was either an allogeneic HSCT recipient or a stem cell or donor lymphocyte infusion donor (not recorded which). It is not recorded whose cells these are; they may come from a transplant donor.

A few counts support this clonotype. The chain couples TRBV15 to TRBJ1-2; D is undetermined. Germline V gene lookup returns CDR1 LNHNV and CDR2 YYDKDF (reference sequence). The CDR3 totals 13 residues. Trimming took off 3 bases at V and 7 bases at J, with 12 bases between the two ends. CDR3 residues: CATSSATRGGYTF. The DNA for the CDR3 is TGTGCCACCAGCAGTGCCACCCGTGGTGGCTACACCTTC.

V and J are TRBV27 and TRBJ2-5; possible D gene TRBD2, 5 bases. The CDR3 totals 15 residues. CDR1 and CDR2 (germline): MNHEY, SMNVEV (reference sequence). With 5 bases removed from V and 2 bases from J, the gap between germline ends came to 15 bases. The CDR3 DNA sequence: TGTGCCAGCAGTCCGTGGTCCGGGGTACAAGAGACCCAGTACTTC. Translation gives CASSPWSGVQETQYF.

V and J are TRBV20-1 and TRBJ1-6; 8 bases fit TRBD1. The junction had 14 bases not matched to a gene; V was cut back by 2 bases and J by 8 bases. The CDR3 length is 17 residues. Germline V lookup: CDR1 DFQATT, CDR2 SNEGSKA (reference sequence). The CDR3 DNA reads TGCAGTGCTAGACGGGCAGGGGGCCGATCCTGGGATTCACCCCTCCACTTT. This sequence encodes CSARRAGGRSWDSPLHF.

V and J are TRBV11-2 and TRBJ1-1; D is perhaps TRBD1 (6 bases). In germline, CDR1 is SGHAT, CDR2 FQNNGV. The V end was cut by 3 bases, the J end by 0 bases, with 14 bases between. The CDR3 sequence is 16 residues long. The CDR3 reads CASSFLRGGMNTEAFF. The CDR3 nucleotides read TGTGCCAGCAGCTTCTTGAGGGGGGGAATGAACACTGAAGCTTTCTTT.

This clonotype was recorded only once. CDR3 coding DNA: TGTGCCAGCAGCTTAGCGGAAGGGTCCCTTAACACCGGGGAGCTGTTTTTT. Its translation: CASSLAEGSLNTGELFF. V gene TRBV7-9 combines with J gene TRBJ2-2; D is unresolved. CDR3 length: 17 amino acids. Germline V gene sequence: CDR1 SEHNR, CDR2 FQNEAQ (reference sequence). The V end lost 0 bases, the J end lost 2 bases, and 13 bases lay between the germline ends. The full variable domain, in which reference TRBV7-9 and TRBJ2-2 provide the parts outside the CDR3, is DTGVSQNPRHKITKRGQNVTFRCDPISEHNRLYWYRQTLGQGPEFLTYFQNEAQLEKSRLLSDRFSAERPKGSFSTLEIQRTEQGDSAMYLCASSLAEGSLNTGELFFGEGSRLTVL.

This clonotype has just a few counts. The J gene is TRBJ2-2, the V gene TRBV20-1; 8 nucleotides line up with TRBD1. The length of the CDR3 is 15 residues. Germline V gives CDR1 DFQATT, CDR2 SNEGSKA (reference sequence). Losses at the gene ends were 1 base for V and 5 bases for J; bases not matched to a gene: 6. The CDR3 sequence: CSARARTGLTGELFF. Here the CDR3 DNA reads TGCAGTGCTAGAGCCAGGACAGGGCTTACCGGGGAGCTGTTTTTT.

The table lists this clonotype with a few counts. The rearrangement joins TRBV5-5 to TRBJ1-6; D gene ambiguous. Germline V gene lookup returns CDR1 SGHKS and CDR2 YYEKEE (reference sequence). V dropped 4 bases and J dropped 10 bases, with 12 bases sitting between them. The CDR3 runs to 13 residues. The CDR3 loop is CASSLSLGSPLHF. The CDR3 nucleotides read TGTGCCAGCAGCCTCTCGTTGGGGTCACCCCTCCACTTT.

The chain links TRBV7-9 to TRBJ2-4, with TRBD1 as a possible D gene (6 bases). Trimming shortened V by 5 bases and J by 6 bases, and 11 bases separated the two germline ends. Germline V gives CDR1 SEHNR, CDR2 FQNEAQ (reference sequence). There are 13 residues in the CDR3. CDR3 loop: CASSDGQINIQYF. The CDR3 coding sequence is TGTGCCAGCAGCGACGGACAGATAAACATTCAGTACTTC.

This sequence joins TRBV7-6 and TRBJ1-1; TRBD1 is a possible D gene (5 bases). Trimming left V 5 bases short and J 4 bases short, with 14 bases between. The CDR3 has 14 amino acids. Germline lookup yields CDR1 SGHVS and CDR2 FNYEAQ. The CDR3 loop reads CASSLKRGVTEAFF. The CDR3 nucleotides read TGTGCCAGCAGCCTCAAGAGAGGGGTCACTGAAGCTTTCTTT. Combining the CDR3 with reference TRBV7-6 and TRBJ1-1 gives the whole variable domain GAGVSQSPRYKVTKRGQDVALRCDPISGHVSLYWYRQALGQGPEFLTYFNYEAQQDKSGLPNDRFSAERPEGSISTLTIQRTEQRDSAMYRCASSLKRGVTEAFFGQGTRLTVV.